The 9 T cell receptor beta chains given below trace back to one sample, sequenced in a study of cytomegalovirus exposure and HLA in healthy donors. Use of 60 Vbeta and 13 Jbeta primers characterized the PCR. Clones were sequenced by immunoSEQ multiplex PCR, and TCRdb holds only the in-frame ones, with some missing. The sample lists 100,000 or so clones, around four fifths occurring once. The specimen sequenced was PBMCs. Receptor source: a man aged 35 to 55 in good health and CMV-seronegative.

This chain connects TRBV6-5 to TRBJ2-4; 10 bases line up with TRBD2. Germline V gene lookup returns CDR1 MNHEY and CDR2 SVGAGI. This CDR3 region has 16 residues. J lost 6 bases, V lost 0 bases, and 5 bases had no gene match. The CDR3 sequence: CASSYSLAGGRNIQYF. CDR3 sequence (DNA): TGTGCCAGCAGTTACTCCTTAGCGGGGGGCCGAAACATTCAGTACTTC.

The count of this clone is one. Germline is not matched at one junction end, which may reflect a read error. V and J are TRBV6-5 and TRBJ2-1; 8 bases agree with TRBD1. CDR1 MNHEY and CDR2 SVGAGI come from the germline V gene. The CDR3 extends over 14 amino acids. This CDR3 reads CVSSQDRDYNEQFF. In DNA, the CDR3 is TGTGTCAGCAGCCAGGACAGGGACTACAATGAGCAGTTCTTC.

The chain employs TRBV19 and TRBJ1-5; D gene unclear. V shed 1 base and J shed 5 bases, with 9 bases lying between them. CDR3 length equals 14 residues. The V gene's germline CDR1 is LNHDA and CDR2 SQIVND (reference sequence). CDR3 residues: CASSIVAGYQPQHF. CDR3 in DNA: TGTGCCAGTAGTATAGTTGCAGGTTATCAGCCCCAGCATTTT. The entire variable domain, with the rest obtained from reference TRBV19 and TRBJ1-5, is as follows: DGGITQSPKYLFRKEGQNVTLSCEQNLNHDAMYWYRQDPGQGLRLIYYSQIVNDFQKGDIAEGYSVSREKKESFPLTVTSAQKNPTAFYLCASSIVAGYQPQHFGDGTRLSIL.

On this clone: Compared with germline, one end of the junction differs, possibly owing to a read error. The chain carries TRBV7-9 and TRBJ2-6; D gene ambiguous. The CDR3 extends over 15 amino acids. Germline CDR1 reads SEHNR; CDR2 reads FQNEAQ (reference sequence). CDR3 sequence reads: CSSRISSSGANVLTF. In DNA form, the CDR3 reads TGTTCCAGCAGAATAAGTAGCTCTGGGGCCAACGTCCTGACTTTC.

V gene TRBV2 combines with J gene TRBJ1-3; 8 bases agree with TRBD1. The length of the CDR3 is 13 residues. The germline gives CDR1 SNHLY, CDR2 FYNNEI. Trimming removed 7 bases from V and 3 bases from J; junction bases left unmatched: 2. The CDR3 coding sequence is TGTGCCAGCACAGGACAGGGTGGAAACACCATATATTTT. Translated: CASTGQGGNTIYF. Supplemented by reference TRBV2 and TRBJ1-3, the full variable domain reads EPEVTQTPSHQVTQMGQEVILRCVPISNHLYFYWYRQILGQKVEFLVSFYNNEISEKSEIFDDQFSVERPDGSNFTLKIRSTKLEDSAMYFCASTGQGGNTIYFGEGSWLTVV.

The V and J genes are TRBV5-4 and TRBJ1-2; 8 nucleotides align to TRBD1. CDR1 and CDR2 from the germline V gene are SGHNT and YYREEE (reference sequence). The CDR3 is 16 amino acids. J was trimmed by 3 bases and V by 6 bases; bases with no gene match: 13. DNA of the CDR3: TGTGCCAGCACCCGAGGGCAGGGGGCTGAGTACTATGGCTACACCTTC. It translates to CASTRGQGAEYYGYTF. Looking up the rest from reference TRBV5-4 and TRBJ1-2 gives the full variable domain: ETGVTQSPTHLIKTRGQQVTLRCSSQSGHNTVSWYQQALGQGPQFIFQYYREEENGRGNFPPRFSGLQFPNYSSELNVNALELDDSALYLCASTRGQGAEYYGYTFGSGTRLTVV.

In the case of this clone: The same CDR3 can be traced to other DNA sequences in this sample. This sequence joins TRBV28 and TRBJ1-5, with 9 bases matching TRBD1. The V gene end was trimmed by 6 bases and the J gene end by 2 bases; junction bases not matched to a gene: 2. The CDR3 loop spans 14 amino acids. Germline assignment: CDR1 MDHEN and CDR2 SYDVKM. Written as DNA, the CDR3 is TGTGCCAGCAGGGGACAGGGTGGCAATCAGCCCCAGCATTTT. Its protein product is CASRGQGGNQPQHF.

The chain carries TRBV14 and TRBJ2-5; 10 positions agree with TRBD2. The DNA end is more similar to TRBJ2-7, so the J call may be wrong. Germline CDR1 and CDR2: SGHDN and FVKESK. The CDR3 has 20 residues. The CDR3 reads CASSQDFIDLASGGTYEQYF. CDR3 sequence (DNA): TGTGCCAGCAGCCAAGACTTTATAGACTTGGCTAGCGGGGGAACCTACGAGCAGTACTTC.

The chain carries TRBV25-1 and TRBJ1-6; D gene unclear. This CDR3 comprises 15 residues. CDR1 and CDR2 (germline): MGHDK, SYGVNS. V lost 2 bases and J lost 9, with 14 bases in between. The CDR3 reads CASSEIDSGGSPLHF. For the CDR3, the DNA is TGTGCCAGCAGTGAAATAGACTCCGGTGGTTCACCCCTCCACTTT.